The TCR beta chain under discussion was sequenced for a study of shared clonotypes between healthy human individuals. As for the study in general: Per-donor plates numbered three CD4 naive, three CD4 memory, two CD8 naive and one CD8 memory.

Findings and limits, study-wide: Among donors, sharing of clonotypes was expected to be affected by sequencing depth.

The table came from immunoSEQ multiplex PCR; TCRdb's copy has only in-frame clones and leaves some out. The data contain 2 million to 2.5 million clones, 92% of them singletons. Comment on this clone: The antigen is unknown.

This receptor was identified in a man aged 18 to 35 in good health. Some clones in this sample may be carry-over from other donors' samples. The sequenced material came from naive CD4+ T cells from PBMCs. Specified subset: CD45RA+ positively selected.

The CDR3 protein is CASSTLAVGNEQFF. The CDR3 coding sequence is TGTGCCAGCAGCACACTAGCGGTGGGGAATGAGCAGTTCTTC. This chain uses TRBV7-9 with TRBJ2-1; the match to TRBD2 covers 8 bases. Germline assignment: CDR1 SEHNR and CDR2 FQNEAQ (reference sequence). Trimming cost V 5 bases and J 7 bases; bases outside gene matches: 7. The CDR3 spans 14 residues.